This T cell receptor (beta chain) derives from a study of PD-1 blockade in classical Hodgkin lymphoma. As for time point: cycle 4 day 1 (C4D1), after more than 5 weeks of nivolumab. All trial patients relapsed after autologous stem cell transplantation. The CDR3 length is 10 residues. From germline, CDR1 is DFQATT and CDR2 SNEGSKA (reference sequence). Clones were read by immunoSEQ multiplex PCR, and TCRdb kept only the in-frame ones, dropping some. The sample consists of about 33,000 clones, approximately 65% of them appearing once. Note on this clone: One end of the junction is discordant with germline, which a read error may explain.

The rearrangement links TRBV20-1 to TRBJ2-7; D gene ambiguous. The sample consisted of peripheral blood mononuclear cells (PBMCs), taken before the fourth cycle of nivolumab. The receptor was isolated from a human donor with classical Hodgkin lymphoma. This CDR3 is CSAGEYEQYF. The CDR3 coding sequence is TGCAGTGCTGGAGAGTACGAGCAGTACTTC.